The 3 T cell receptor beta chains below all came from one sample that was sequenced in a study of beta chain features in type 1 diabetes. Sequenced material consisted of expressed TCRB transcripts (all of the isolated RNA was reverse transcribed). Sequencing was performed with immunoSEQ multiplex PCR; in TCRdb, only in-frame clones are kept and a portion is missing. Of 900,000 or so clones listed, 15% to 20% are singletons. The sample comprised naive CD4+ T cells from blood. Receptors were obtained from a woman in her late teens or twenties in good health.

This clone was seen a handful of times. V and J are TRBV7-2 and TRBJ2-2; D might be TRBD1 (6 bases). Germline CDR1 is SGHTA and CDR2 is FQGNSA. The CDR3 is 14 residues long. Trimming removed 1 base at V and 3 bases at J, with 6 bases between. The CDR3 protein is CASSLDRDTGELFF. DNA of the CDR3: TGTGCCAGCAGCTTAGACAGGGACACCGGGGAGCTGTTTTTT.

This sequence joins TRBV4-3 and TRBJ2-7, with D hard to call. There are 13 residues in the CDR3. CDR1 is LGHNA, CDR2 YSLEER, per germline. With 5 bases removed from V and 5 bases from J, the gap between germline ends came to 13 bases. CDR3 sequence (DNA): TGCGCCAGCAGCAGGGCACACGGCGACGAGCAGTACTTC. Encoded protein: CASSRAHGDEQYF.

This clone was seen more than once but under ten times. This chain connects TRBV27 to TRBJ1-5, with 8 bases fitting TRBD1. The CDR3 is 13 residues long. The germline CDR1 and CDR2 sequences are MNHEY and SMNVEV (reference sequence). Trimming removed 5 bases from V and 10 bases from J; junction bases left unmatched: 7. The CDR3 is CASSTATGAPQHF. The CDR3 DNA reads TGTGCCAGCAGTACCGCGACAGGGGCCCCCCAGCATTTT.